Here is one T cell receptor (beta chain) with its context. Its antigen target is currently unknown. One base away there is no much larger clone; base qualities are not given. This specimen belongs to a study of blood T cell repertoires in COVID-19 (dated by TCRdb to 2020 to 2022). Background for the entire study: Samples covering the acute and convalescent phases of COVID-19 were provided by collaborators in the United States, Italy and Spain. A de-identified subject ID, COVID-19 status, age in years and sex were almost always included in the sample metadata. Samples came from the ongoing ImmuneRACE study (first 160 participants) plus 1,254 subjects from 6 global collaborators. Deeply sampled blood TCRbeta repertoires from subjects exposed to, actively infected with, or recovered from COVID-19 were included in the dataset. HLA class I and class II types, where available, came from metadata supplied by the sample provider rather than from assay-based typing. The repertoires were released in a freely available public database meant as a resource for research on the immune response to SARS-CoV-2. The material from the prospective study consisted of cDNA or gDNA derived from T cells, B-cell-depleted T cells, or PBMCs.

Counted from cysteine to phenylalanine, this CDR3 has 11 amino acids. Only CDR3 DNA remains: 33 bases, in frame from the first base. CDR1 and CDR2, looked up from the germline V gene (reference sequence), are LNHDA and SQIVND. V loses 8 bases, J loses 7 bases, and the germline ends lie 9 bases apart. The immunoSEQ Assay, a bias-controlled multiplex PCR, was used to amplify TCRbeta CDR3 regions from genomic DNA. As for the authors' bioinformatics: The number of nucleated cells in each sample was estimated from the amplification of reference gene primers within the assay. To quantify the absolute abundance of each unique TCRbeta CDR3 rearrangement, sequence reads were collapsed and filtered. For each sample, productive Simpson clonality was calculated by taking the square root of Simpson's diversity index across productive rearrangements. Imported from immuneACCESS, the table was reduced by TCRdb to in-frame sequences with V and J called. These copies leave out some clones; in studies compared against another copy, an unresolved V gene accounts for under half, and the cause of the remainder is not known. The V and J calls and clone size come from that table; D and trimming were worked out from the DNA. Present in this sample are approximately 200,000 clones, approximately 88% of which were seen just once. The biggest ten clones account for 3% to 4% of the sample.

Participants in the prospective study were aged roughly 18 to 89 years, lived in 20 to 25 United States geographic areas, and enrolled through a virtual design. To assign participants to cohorts, the prospective study relied on clinical history that participants themselves reported in a screening survey and a study questionnaire. Exposed participants were defined as having been in contact with someone with a PCR-confirmed or clinician-diagnosed COVID-19 case within 2 weeks of study entry. In the prospective study, mobile phlebotomists collected whole blood, serum and a nasopharyngeal or oropharyngeal swab from each participant. Additional blood draws and questionnaires over an approximately two-month period could optionally be provided by prospective study participants. Blood samples from the prospective study were shipped frozen or at room temperature prior to DNA extraction. General study outcomes and caveats: Clinical and demographic metadata were provided uncurated, with the amount varying by source and participant.

The TCR sequence derives from a woman in her twenties or thirties who had been exposed to COVID-19. Recombination linked TRBV19 to TRBJ2-1; no D gene call is confident. Sequencing was done on a sample of PBMCs or T cells enriched from blood (not recorded which). In nucleotide form, the sequence is TGTGCCAGTCGAGCTCTGAATGAGCAGTTCTTC. Translated, this is CASRALNEQFF. With the rest looked up from the reference TRBV19 and TRBJ2-1 genes rather than sequenced, the full variable domain is DGGITQSPKYLFRKEGQNVTLSCEQNLNHDAMYWYRQDPGQGLRLIYYSQIVNDFQKGDIAEGYSVSREKKESFPLTVTSAQKNPTAFYLCASRALNEQFFGPGTRLTVL.